The entry that follows covers one T cell receptor beta chain sequence. Antigen specificity is unknown. Profiling relied on immunoSEQ multiplex PCR, and the TCRdb table lists in-frame clones only, not all of them. In the table there are 87,000 or so clones, around 85% of which are singletons. The sample belongs to a study of OX40 agonist ivuxolimab in advanced cancers. Looked up from germline, CDR1 is MNHEY and CDR2 is SVGAGI. The V and J ends lost 2 bases and 9 bases respectively, with 8 bases between them. The CDR3 loop spans 11 amino acids. Study results and limitations: Low normalized T-cell clonal expansion was additionally recorded for some nonresponders. Clonal expansion was seen in CD4+ and CD8+ blood T cells by week 6 at 0.1 to 3.0 mg/kg.

The chain combines TRBV6-5 with TRBJ2-7; D ambiguous. The TCR comes from an adult with an advanced solid tumor such as melanoma, head and neck, liver or kidney cancer. The specimen was CD4+ or CD8+ T cells sorted from blood, collected in a trial of the OX40 agonist ivuxolimab. The CDR3 DNA is TGTGCCAGCAGTTACGGGTCTGGGCAGTACTTC. It is translated as CASSYGSGQYF.